The rows below give T cell receptor beta chains drawn from one sample of a study of blood T cell repertoires in COVID-19. Assay: immunoSEQ multiplex PCR; the TCRdb copy retains only in-frame clones and omits some. This table holds around 140,000 clones, 81% found once. The sequenced sample was peripheral blood. The receptors originated from a human donor in a cohort sampled during active COVID-19. Both conserved end residues are part of each CDR3. The order of the fields is J gene, clone size, CDR3 length, V gene, D gene, CDR3 protein, CDR3 DNA. A D gene is named only where the DNA matches it firmly. Size values are once, few and many counts, or a class for expanded clones, and some rows have none.

j_gene: TRBJ2-5; abundance: .; len: 15; v_gene: TRBV28; d_gene: TRBD1; CDR3aa: CASSATGTAQETQYF; CDR3nt: TGTGCCAGCAGTGCCACCGGGACAGCACAAGAGACCCAGTACTTC
j_gene: TRBJ2-1; abundance: .; len: 15; v_gene: TRBV6-5; d_gene: TRBD2; CDR3aa: CASRAGTSSFNEQFF; CDR3nt: TGTGCCAGCAGAGCCGGGACTAGCTCCTTCAATGAGCAGTTCTTC
j_gene: TRBJ1-4; abundance: .; len: 15; v_gene: TRBV4-3; d_gene: .; CDR3aa: CASSQSPGENEKLFF; CDR3nt: TGCGCCAGCAGCCAAAGTCCAGGGGAGAATGAAAAACTGTTTTTT
j_gene: TRBJ2-7; abundance: .; len: 17; v_gene: TRBV24-1; d_gene: TRBD2; CDR3aa: CATSARLAGSSSYEQYF; CDR3nt: TGTGCCACCAGTGCGCGACTAGCGGGATCCAGCTCCTACGAGCAGTACTTC
j_gene: TRBJ2-7; abundance: .; len: 16; v_gene: TRBV6-2/TRBV6-3; d_gene: TRBD2; CDR3aa: CASSNYGTSGPYEQYF; CDR3nt: TGTGCCAGCAGTAACTATGGGACTAGCGGACCCTACGAGCAGTACTTC
j_gene: TRBJ2-7; abundance: .; len: 18; v_gene: TRBV6-1; d_gene: TRBD1; CDR3aa: CASSGYPPGTGSTYEQYF; CDR3nt: TGTGCCAGCAGTGGCTACCCGCCGGGGACAGGGAGCACCTACGAGCAGTACTTC
j_gene: TRBJ1-5; abundance: .; len: 17; v_gene: TRBV21-1; d_gene: .; CDR3aa: CASSTQSTRDNNQPQHF; CDR3nt: TGTGCCAGCAGCACACAAAGTACACGGGACAACAATCAGCCCCAGCATTTT
j_gene: TRBJ2-5; abundance: .; len: 18; v_gene: TRBV5-1; d_gene: .; CDR3aa: CASRLSVLGPGSGETQYF; CDR3nt: TGCGCCAGCCGACTTTCGGTCTTAGGCCCGGGATCCGGAGAGACCCAGTACTTC
j_gene: TRBJ2-7; abundance: .; len: 17; v_gene: TRBV6-4; d_gene: .; CDR3aa: CASSDYRRGHYSYEQYF; CDR3nt: TGTGCCAGCAGTGACTATCGAAGGGGACACTACTCCTACGAGCAGTACTTC
j_gene: TRBJ1-2; abundance: .; len: 13; v_gene: TRBV7-2; d_gene: .; CDR3aa: CASSFEANYGYTF; CDR3nt: TGTGCCAGCAGCTTTGAGGCTAACTATGGCTACACCTTC
j_gene: TRBJ2-3; abundance: .; len: 16; v_gene: TRBV4-3; d_gene: .; CDR3aa: CASSRTGTTRTDTQYF; CDR3nt: TGCGCCAGCAGCCGAACCGGGACAACTCGGACAGATACGCAGTATTTT
j_gene: TRBJ2-7; abundance: .; len: 15; v_gene: TRBV5-4; d_gene: .; CDR3aa: CASSWGRSGAYEQYF; CDR3nt: TGTGCCAGCAGCTGGGGGCGGAGCGGCGCCTACGAGCAGTACTTC
j_gene: TRBJ1-1; abundance: .; len: 13; v_gene: TRBV7-6; d_gene: .; CDR3aa: CASSRGSYTEAFF; CDR3nt: TGTGCCAGCAGCCGGGGGTCATACACTGAAGCTTTCTTT
j_gene: TRBJ2-7; abundance: .; len: 14; v_gene: TRBV3-1/TRBV3-2; d_gene: TRBD1; CDR3aa: CASSRTGGFYEQYF; CDR3nt: TGTGCCAGCAGCCGGACAGGGGGATTCTACGAGCAGTACTTC
j_gene: TRBJ2-3; abundance: .; len: 15; v_gene: TRBV28; d_gene: .; CDR3aa: CASSLRRGITDTQYF; CDR3nt: TGTGCCAGCAGTTTAAGGCGGGGAATCACAGATACGCAGTATTTT
j_gene: TRBJ2-5; abundance: once; len: 15; v_gene: TRBV28; d_gene: .; CDR3aa: CASSPRGIGQETQYF; CDR3nt: TGTGCCAGCAGTCCCCGCGGAATTGGGCAAGAGACCCAGTACTTC
j_gene: TRBJ2-1; abundance: .; len: 16; v_gene: TRBV5-6; d_gene: .; CDR3aa: CASSPVGQGSYNEQFF; CDR3nt: TGTGCCAGCAGCCCTGTAGGGCAGGGGTCATACAATGAGCAGTTCTTC
j_gene: TRBJ2-7; abundance: .; len: 15; v_gene: TRBV4-2; d_gene: TRBD2; CDR3aa: CASSQQRGNSYEQYF; CDR3nt: TGTGCCAGCAGCCAGCAGCGGGGTAACTCCTACGAGCAGTACTTC
j_gene: TRBJ2-1; abundance: .; len: 15; v_gene: TRBV9; d_gene: TRBD2; CDR3aa: CASSVGLAGYNEQFF; CDR3nt: TGTGCCAGCAGCGTAGGACTAGCGGGTTACAATGAGCAGTTCTTC
j_gene: TRBJ2-7; abundance: .; len: 17; v_gene: TRBV5-4; d_gene: TRBD2; CDR3aa: CASSGGIGAGSSYEQYF; CDR3nt: TGTGCCAGCAGCGGGGGGATCGGAGCGGGGAGCTCCTACGAGCAGTACTTC
j_gene: TRBJ2-7; abundance: once; len: 14; v_gene: TRBV5-1; d_gene: .; CDR3aa: CASSLSSTTYEQYF; CDR3nt: TGCGCCAGCAGCTTATCTAGCACAACCTACGAGCAGTACTTC
j_gene: TRBJ2-7; abundance: few; len: 16; v_gene: TRBV18; d_gene: TRBD1; CDR3aa: CASSSGRETGAQEQYF; CDR3nt: TGTGCCAGCTCATCAGGGCGAGAGACAGGGGCGCAGGAGCAGTACTTC
j_gene: TRBJ2-7; abundance: .; len: 15; v_gene: TRBV2; d_gene: .; CDR3aa: CASSERSALSYEQYF; CDR3nt: TGTGCCAGCAGTGAAAGGAGCGCTCTCTCCTACGAGCAGTACTTC
j_gene: TRBJ2-7; abundance: .; len: 14; v_gene: TRBV5-1; d_gene: TRBD1; CDR3aa: CASSSGTGSGEQYF; CDR3nt: TGCGCCAGCAGCTCGGGGACAGGGAGCGGCGAGCAGTACTTC
j_gene: TRBJ1-1; abundance: .; len: 15; v_gene: TRBV19; d_gene: .; CDR3aa: CASNTPLTRNTEAFF; CDR3nt: TGTGCCAGTAATACTCCTTTGACACGGAACACTGAAGCTTTCTTT
j_gene: TRBJ1-2; abundance: .; len: 17; v_gene: TRBV7-9; d_gene: .; CDR3aa: CASSYPRGDILINGYTF; CDR3nt: TGTGCCAGCAGCTACCCTCGGGGGGACATCCTTATTAATGGCTACACCTTC
j_gene: TRBJ2-1; abundance: .; len: 17; v_gene: TRBV7-6; d_gene: TRBD2; CDR3aa: CASSLAPWASGGNEQFF; CDR3nt: TGTGCCAGCAGCTTAGCTCCTTGGGCTAGCGGGGGTAATGAGCAGTTCTTC
j_gene: TRBJ2-7; abundance: .; len: 12; v_gene: TRBV27; d_gene: .; CDR3aa: CASSTGAYEQYF; CDR3nt: TGTGCCAGCAGTACGGGGGCCTACGAGCAGTACTTC
j_gene: TRBJ2-7; abundance: .; len: 15; v_gene: TRBV7-8; d_gene: TRBD2; CDR3aa: CASSLVGTSDYEQYF; CDR3nt: TGTGCCAGCAGCTTAGTCGGGACTAGCGACTACGAGCAGTACTTC
j_gene: TRBJ2-7; abundance: .; len: 13; v_gene: TRBV15; d_gene: .; CDR3aa: CATSRESNYEQYF; CDR3nt: TGTGCCACCAGCAGAGAATCTAACTACGAGCAGTACTTC
j_gene: TRBJ1-5; abundance: .; len: 16; v_gene: TRBV6-2/TRBV6-3; d_gene: .; CDR3aa: CASSYSAGRANQPQHF; CDR3nt: TGTGCCAGCAGTTACTCCGCCGGGAGGGCCAATCAGCCCCAGCATTTT
j_gene: TRBJ2-7; abundance: .; len: 15; v_gene: TRBV25-1; d_gene: TRBD2; CDR3aa: CASKGRLAGVGEQYF; CDR3nt: TGTGCCAGCAAGGGTAGGCTAGCGGGAGTTGGCGAGCAGTACTTC
j_gene: TRBJ2-7; abundance: .; len: 14; v_gene: TRBV7-2; d_gene: .; CDR3aa: CASSWGGTSYEQYF; CDR3nt: TGTGCCAGCAGCTGGGGCGGGACTTCCTACGAGCAGTACTTC
j_gene: TRBJ2-7; abundance: .; len: 16; v_gene: TRBV11-2; d_gene: .; CDR3aa: CASSSRIAGRLYEQYF; CDR3nt: TGTGCCAGCAGCTCCCGAATTGCGGGACGTTTATACGAGCAGTACTTC
j_gene: TRBJ1-2; abundance: .; len: 14; v_gene: TRBV7-9; d_gene: .; CDR3aa: CASSLGEVSGGYTF; CDR3nt: TGTGCCAGCAGCTTAGGCGAGGTCTCGGGTGGCTACACCTTC
j_gene: TRBJ1-5; abundance: few; len: 13; v_gene: TRBV27; d_gene: .; CDR3aa: CASSLSGVQPQHF; CDR3nt: TGTGCCAGCAGTTTATCGGGAGTCCAGCCCCAGCATTTT
j_gene: TRBJ1-2; abundance: .; len: 14; v_gene: TRBV19; d_gene: .; CDR3aa: CASSRGGGNYGYTF; CDR3nt: TGTGCCAGTTCCCGGGGAGGCGGTAACTATGGCTACACCTTC
j_gene: TRBJ2-3; abundance: .; len: 15; v_gene: TRBV28; d_gene: .; CDR3aa: CASSFPGIRTDTQYF; CDR3nt: TGTGCCAGCAGTTTCCCGGGGATTCGCACAGATACGCAGTATTTT
j_gene: TRBJ2-1; abundance: .; len: 19; v_gene: TRBV6-2/TRBV6-3; d_gene: TRBD2; CDR3aa: CASSYKASGLAGVIHEQFF; CDR3nt: TGTGCCAGCAGTTACAAAGCTTCAGGACTAGCGGGAGTAATTCATGAGCAGTTCTTC
j_gene: TRBJ1-2; abundance: .; len: 15; v_gene: TRBV28; d_gene: TRBD1; CDR3aa: CASTFSSGGVEGYTF; CDR3nt: TGTGCCAGCACCTTCTCCTCAGGGGGCGTCGAAGGCTACACCTTC
j_gene: TRBJ2-5; abundance: .; len: 16; v_gene: TRBV9; d_gene: .; CDR3aa: CASSVSGLGREETQYF; CDR3nt: TGTGCCAGCAGCGTATCTGGCCTAGGCCGGGAAGAGACCCAGTACTTC
j_gene: TRBJ2-2; abundance: few; len: 16; v_gene: TRBV7-2; d_gene: TRBD2; CDR3aa: CASSSLLAVGRGELFF; CDR3nt: TGTGCCAGCAGCTCACTGCTAGCGGTCGGTAGGGGGGAGCTGTTTTTT
j_gene: TRBJ2-7; abundance: .; len: 13; v_gene: TRBV28; d_gene: .; CDR3aa: CASSLQGGYEQYF; CDR3nt: TGTGCCAGCAGTTTACAGGGCGGCTACGAGCAGTACTTC
j_gene: TRBJ2-1; abundance: .; len: 15; v_gene: TRBV28; d_gene: TRBD1; CDR3aa: CASSSGQGINNEQFF; CDR3nt: TGTGCCAGCAGTTCGGGACAGGGGATTAACAATGAGCAGTTCTTC
j_gene: TRBJ2-7; abundance: .; len: 16; v_gene: TRBV28; d_gene: TRBD2; CDR3aa: CANRIPPRLAGAEQYF; CDR3nt: TGTGCCAACCGAATTCCCCCGCGACTAGCGGGAGCCGAGCAGTACTTC
j_gene: TRBJ2-7; abundance: few; len: 13; v_gene: TRBV21-1; d_gene: .; CDR3aa: CASIQGLPTEQYF; CDR3nt: TGTGCCAGCATCCAAGGACTCCCCACCGAGCAGTACTTC